Only one count was recorded for the clone carrying this T cell receptor (beta chain). Its antigen is not identified. Germline V gene sequence: CDR1 SGHRS, CDR2 YFSETQ. The CDR3 loop spans 15 amino acids. J lost 7 bases, V lost 4 bases, and 8 bases had no gene match. The data were obtained in a study of OX40 agonist ivuxolimab in advanced cancers. Looking at the study overall: There were three patients with partial responses, one having hepatocellular carcinoma and two cutaneous melanoma. The study, taken as a whole, reports: The mean number of expanded clones was higher in CD8+ T cells than in CD4+.

Repertoires were generated with immunoSEQ multiplex PCR, while TCRdb's copy carries only in-frame clones and drops some. Seen here are over 55,000 clones, roughly 83% observed once, and the top ten hold 0.7%. The specimen was CD4+ or CD8+ T cells sorted from blood, collected in a trial of the OX40 agonist ivuxolimab. V usage is TRBV5-1 and J usage is TRBJ2-2; 9 nucleotides line up with TRBD1. This receptor was identified in an adult with an advanced solid tumor such as melanoma, head and neck, liver or kidney cancer. CDR3 amino acids: CASSPMTGGVGELFF. CDR3 DNA: TGCGCCAGCAGCCCAATGACAGGGGGTGTCGGGGAGCTGTTTTTT.